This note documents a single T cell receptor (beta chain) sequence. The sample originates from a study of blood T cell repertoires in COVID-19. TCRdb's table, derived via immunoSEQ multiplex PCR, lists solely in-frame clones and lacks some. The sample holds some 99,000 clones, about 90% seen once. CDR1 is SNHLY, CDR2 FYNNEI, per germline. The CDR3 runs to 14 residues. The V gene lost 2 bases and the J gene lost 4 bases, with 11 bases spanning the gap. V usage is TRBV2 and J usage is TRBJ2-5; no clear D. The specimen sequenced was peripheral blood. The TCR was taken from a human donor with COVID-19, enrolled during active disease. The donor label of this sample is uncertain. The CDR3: CASSETGMRETQYF. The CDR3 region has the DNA TGTGCCAGCAGTGAAACGGGTATGAGAGAGACCCAGTACTTC.